These T cell receptor beta chains were read from a single sample in a study of beta chain features in type 1 diabetes. The repertoire was sequenced with immunoSEQ multiplex PCR; TCRdb's copy has only in-frame clones and lacks some. The data contain a few hundred thousand clones, 10% to 15% of them singletons. Material: naive CD4+ T cells from blood. Receptors originate from a woman aged 18-29 years with type 1 diabetes. Each CDR3 is given with its conserved first and last residue.

>TRBV20-1|TRBJ1-2
CSAQGGIGYTF
>TRBV19|TRBJ2-7
CASSIVAGDYEQYF
>TRBV18|TRBJ2-7
CASSPPGHYEQYF
>TRBV19|TRBJ2-3
CASSVTSGSTDTQYF
>TRBV4-2|TRBJ2-7
CASSLVRMTNPIYEQYF
>TRBV18|TRBJ2-7
CASSPPGGSNEQYF
>TRBV6-5|TRBJ1-5
CASTDRVGQPQHF
>TRBV18|TRBJ2-1
CASSVGGTYNEQFF
>TRBV5-1|TRBJ2-7
CASSGGTKAYEQYF
>TRBV6-1|TRBJ2-3
CASMRGDTQYF
>TRBV2|TRBJ1-4
CASSEVPGGGEKLFF
>TRBV19|TRBJ1-2
CAVSGGGSVYGYTF
>TRBV10-3|TRBJ2-2
CAIRGAANTGELFF
>TRBV29-1|TRBJ1-2
CSVDLSTF
>TRBV6-6|TRBJ2-5
CASQPRVQETQYF
>TRBV4-3|TRBJ2-1
CASSFVTGIGYEQFF
>TRBV18|TRBJ2-7
CASSPGEESYEQYF